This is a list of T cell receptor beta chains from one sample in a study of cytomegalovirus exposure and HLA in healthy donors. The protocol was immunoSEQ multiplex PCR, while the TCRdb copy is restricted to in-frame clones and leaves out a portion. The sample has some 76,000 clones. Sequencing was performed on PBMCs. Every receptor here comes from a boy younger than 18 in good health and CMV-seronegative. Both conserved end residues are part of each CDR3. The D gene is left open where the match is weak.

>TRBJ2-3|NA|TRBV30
CAGGTGTRGTDTQYF
TGTGCCGGGGGGACCGGGACCCGAGGGACAGATACGCAGTATTTT
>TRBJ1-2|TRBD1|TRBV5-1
CASSGTGGSGYTF
TGCGCCAGCAGCGGGACAGGGGGCTCTGGCTACACCTTC
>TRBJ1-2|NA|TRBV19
CASSFGRGNYGYTF
TGTGCCAGTAGTTTCGGAAGGGGGAACTATGGCTACACCTTC
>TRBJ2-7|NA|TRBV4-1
CASSKLGSAYEQYF
TGCGCCAGCAGCAAACTAGGGAGCGCCTACGAGCAGTACTTC
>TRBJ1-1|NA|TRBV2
CASCVGDTEAFF
TGTGCCAGCTGCGTCGGGGACACTGAAGCTTTCTTT
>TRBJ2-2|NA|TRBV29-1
CSVSPGLHTGELFF
TGCAGCGTTTCCCCGGGACTCCACACCGGGGAGCTGTTTTTT
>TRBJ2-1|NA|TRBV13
CASSLGSGRSSYNEQFF
TGTGCCAGCAGCTTAGGATCAGGGCGGAGCTCCTACAATGAGCAGTTCTTC
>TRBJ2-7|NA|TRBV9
CASSALDGSHEQYF
TGTGCCAGCAGCGCACTTGACGGGAGCCACGAGCAGTACTTC
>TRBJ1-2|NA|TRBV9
CASSKGGSPSYGYTF
TGTGCCAGCAGTAAGGGGGGGTCCCCTTCCTATGGCTACACCTTC
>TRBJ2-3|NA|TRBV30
CAWSVLSVGSSTDTQYF
TGTGCCTGGAGTGTTCTCTCGGTGGGGAGTAGCACAGATACGCAGTATTTT
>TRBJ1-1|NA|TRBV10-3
CAISRTEMNTEAFF
TGTGCCATCAGCAGGACAGAGATGAACACTGAAGCTTTCTTT
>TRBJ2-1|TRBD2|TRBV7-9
CASSSGTSGEQFF
TGTGCCAGCAGTTCCGGGACTAGCGGGGAGCAGTTCTTC
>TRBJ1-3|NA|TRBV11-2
CASSLDIGQTGNTIYF
TGTGCCAGCAGCTTAGATATTGGACAAACGGGAAACACCATATATTTT
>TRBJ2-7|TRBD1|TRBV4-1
CASSPRDSVKQYF
TGCGCCAGCAGCCCGAGGGACAGTGTAAAGCAGTACTTC
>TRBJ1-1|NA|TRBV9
CASSLRSLNTEAFF
TGTGCCAGCAGCCTCCGTTCCCTTAACACTGAAGCTTTCTTT
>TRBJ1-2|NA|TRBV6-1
CASSEITGTYGYTF
TGTGCCAGCAGTGAGATAACGGGAACCTATGGCTACACCTTC
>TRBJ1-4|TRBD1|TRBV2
CASSLGTDFEKLFF
TGTGCCAGCAGCTTAGGGACAGATTTTGAAAAACTGTTTTTT
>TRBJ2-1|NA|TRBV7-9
CASSLRESYNEQFF
TGTGCCAGCAGCCTCCGGGAGTCCTACAATGAGCAGTTCTTC
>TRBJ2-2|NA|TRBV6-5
CASSYEGEGGELFF
TGTGCCAGCAGTTACGAGGGGGAGGGCGGGGAGCTGTTTTTT
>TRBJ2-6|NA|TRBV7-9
CASSLGGLGANVLTF
TGTGCCAGCAGCTTAGGGGGGCTCGGGGCCAACGTCCTGACTTTC
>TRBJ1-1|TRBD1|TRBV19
CASLGQALNTEAFF
TGTGCCAGTTTGGGACAGGCGCTGAACACTGAAGCTTTCTTT
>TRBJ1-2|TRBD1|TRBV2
CASKLTGPTNYGYTF
TGTGCCAGCAAGCTGACAGGGCCCACTAACTATGGCTACACCTTC
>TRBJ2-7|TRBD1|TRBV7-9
CASSSGTGEIYEQYF
TGTGCCAGCAGCTCCGGGACAGGAGAAATCTACGAGCAGTACTTC
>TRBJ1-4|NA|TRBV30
CAWSALGGGNEKLFF
TGTGCCTGGAGTGCCTTGGGCGGAGGTAATGAAAAACTGTTTTTT
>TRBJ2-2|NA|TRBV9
CASSVGATGELFF
TGTGCCAGCAGCGTAGGGGCCACCGGGGAGCTGTTTTTT
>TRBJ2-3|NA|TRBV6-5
CASSRHRDTQYF
TGTGCCAGCAGCCGTCACAGGGATACGCAGTATTTT
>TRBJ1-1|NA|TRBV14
CASSETVNTEAFF
TGTGCCAGCAGCGAGACAGTAAACACTGAAGCTTTCTTT
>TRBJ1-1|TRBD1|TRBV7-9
CASSRGQGEPLNTEAFF
TGTGCCAGCAGTAGAGGACAGGGAGAACCATTGAACACTGAAGCTTTCTTT
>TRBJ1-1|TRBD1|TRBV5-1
CASSYPGTGDTEAFF
TGCGCCAGCAGCTACCCCGGGACAGGGGACACTGAAGCTTTCTTT
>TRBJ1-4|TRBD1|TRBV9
CASSPRDRPNEKLFF
TGTGCCAGCAGCCCGCGGGACAGACCTAATGAAAAACTGTTTTTT
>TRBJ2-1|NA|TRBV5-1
CASSPQKYTGTYNEQFF
TGCGCCAGCAGCCCGCAAAAATATACAGGGACCTACAATGAGCAGTTCTTC
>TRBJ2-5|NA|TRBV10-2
CASSGGGETQYF
TGCGCCAGTAGTGGAGGCGGGGAGACCCAGTACTTC
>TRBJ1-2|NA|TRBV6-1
CASSEREGVGLGYTF
TGTGCCAGCAGTGAAAGGGAGGGGGTCGGTCTTGGCTACACCTTC
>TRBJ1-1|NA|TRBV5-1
CASWGDGTEAFF
TGCGCCAGCTGGGGGGACGGGACTGAAGCTTTCTTT
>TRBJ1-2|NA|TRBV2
CASSDKQGRYGYTF
TGTGCCAGCAGTGATAAACAGGGACGTTATGGCTACACCTTC
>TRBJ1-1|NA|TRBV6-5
CASSSTANTEAFF
TGTGCCAGCAGTTCTACAGCGAACACTGAAGCTTTCTTT
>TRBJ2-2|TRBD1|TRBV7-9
CASSPGDRESTGELFF
TGTGCCAGCAGCCCGGGTGACAGGGAATCCACCGGGGAGCTGTTTTTT
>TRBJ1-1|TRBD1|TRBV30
CACDRGAAEAFF
TGTGCCTGTGACAGGGGAGCGGCTGAAGCTTTCTTT
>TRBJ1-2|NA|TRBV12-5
CASGLVLGGGVKNGYTF
TGTGCTAGTGGTTTGGTGCTCGGGGGGGGCGTAAAAAATGGCTACACCTTC
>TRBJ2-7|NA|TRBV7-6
CASSLKGVSYEQYF
TGTGCCAGCAGCTTAAAAGGAGTGTCCTACGAGCAGTACTTC
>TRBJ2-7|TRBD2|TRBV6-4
CASNSGRVYEQYF
TGTGCCAGCAATAGCGGGAGGGTCTACGAGCAGTACTTC
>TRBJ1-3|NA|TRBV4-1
CASSWGVSGNTIYF
TGCGCCAGCAGCTGGGGGGTCTCTGGAAACACCATATATTTT
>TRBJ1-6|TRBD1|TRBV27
CASSYLRDSGFNSPLHF
TGTGCCAGCAGTTACCTACGGGACAGCGGATTTAATTCACCCCTCCACTTT
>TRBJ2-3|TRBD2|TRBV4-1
CASSQGYGGGGRDTQYF
TGCGCCAGCAGCCAAGGGTACGGGGGAGGCGGGAGAGATACGCAGTATTTT
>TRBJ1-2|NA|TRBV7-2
CASTSTRYGYTF
TGTGCCAGCACCTCTACCCGCTATGGCTACACCTTC
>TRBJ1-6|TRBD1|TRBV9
CASSSRQGDNSPLHF
TGTGCCAGCAGCTCCAGACAGGGCGATAATTCACCCCTCCACTTT
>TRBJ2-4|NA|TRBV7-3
CASSLRQRTIQYF
TGTGCCAGCAGCTTGCGGCAGCGGACGATTCAGTACTTC
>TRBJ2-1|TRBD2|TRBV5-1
CASSLGTSDNEQFF
TGCGCCAGCAGCTTAGGGACTAGCGACAATGAGCAGTTCTTC
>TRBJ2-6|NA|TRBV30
CAWSATGATSGANVLTF
TGTGCCTGGAGTGCGACAGGTGCGACCTCTGGGGCCAACGTCCTGACTTTC
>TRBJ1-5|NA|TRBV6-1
CASIGARAQPQHF
TGTGCCAGCATTGGAGCCAGGGCTCAGCCCCAGCATTTT
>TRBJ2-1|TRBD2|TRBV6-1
CASSDFPGGYGYNEQFF
TGTGCCAGCAGTGACTTCCCCGGGGGGTACGGCTACAATGAGCAGTTCTTC
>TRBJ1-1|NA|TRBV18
CASSLTGDNTEAFF
TGTGCCAGCTCATTGACGGGGGACAACACTGAAGCTTTCTTT
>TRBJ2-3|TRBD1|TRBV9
CASSEGGWTDTQYF
TGTGCCAGCAGCGAAGGGGGCTGGACAGATACGCAGTATTTT
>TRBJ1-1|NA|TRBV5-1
CASSLAPVYTEAFF
TGCGCCAGCAGCTTGGCCCCGGTGTACACTGAAGCTTTCTTT
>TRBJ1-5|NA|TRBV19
CASSISQGNQPQHF
TGTGCCAGTAGTATAAGTCAGGGCAATCAGCCCCAGCATTTT
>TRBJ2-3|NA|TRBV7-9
CASSLVRSTDTQYF
TGTGCCAGCAGCTTGGTTCGGAGCACAGATACGCAGTATTTT
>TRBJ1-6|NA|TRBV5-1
CASSLAGVARSPLHF
TGCGCCAGCAGCTTGGCGGGGGTAGCCCGTTCACCCCTCCACTTT
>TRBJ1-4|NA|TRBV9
CASSLGDGGLGEKLFF
TGTGCCAGCAGCCTCGGAGACGGGGGGCTGGGTGAAAAACTGTTTTTT
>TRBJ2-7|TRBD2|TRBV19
CASSIGTSGSYEQYF
TGTGCCAGTAGTATAGGCACTAGCGGGAGCTACGAGCAGTACTTC